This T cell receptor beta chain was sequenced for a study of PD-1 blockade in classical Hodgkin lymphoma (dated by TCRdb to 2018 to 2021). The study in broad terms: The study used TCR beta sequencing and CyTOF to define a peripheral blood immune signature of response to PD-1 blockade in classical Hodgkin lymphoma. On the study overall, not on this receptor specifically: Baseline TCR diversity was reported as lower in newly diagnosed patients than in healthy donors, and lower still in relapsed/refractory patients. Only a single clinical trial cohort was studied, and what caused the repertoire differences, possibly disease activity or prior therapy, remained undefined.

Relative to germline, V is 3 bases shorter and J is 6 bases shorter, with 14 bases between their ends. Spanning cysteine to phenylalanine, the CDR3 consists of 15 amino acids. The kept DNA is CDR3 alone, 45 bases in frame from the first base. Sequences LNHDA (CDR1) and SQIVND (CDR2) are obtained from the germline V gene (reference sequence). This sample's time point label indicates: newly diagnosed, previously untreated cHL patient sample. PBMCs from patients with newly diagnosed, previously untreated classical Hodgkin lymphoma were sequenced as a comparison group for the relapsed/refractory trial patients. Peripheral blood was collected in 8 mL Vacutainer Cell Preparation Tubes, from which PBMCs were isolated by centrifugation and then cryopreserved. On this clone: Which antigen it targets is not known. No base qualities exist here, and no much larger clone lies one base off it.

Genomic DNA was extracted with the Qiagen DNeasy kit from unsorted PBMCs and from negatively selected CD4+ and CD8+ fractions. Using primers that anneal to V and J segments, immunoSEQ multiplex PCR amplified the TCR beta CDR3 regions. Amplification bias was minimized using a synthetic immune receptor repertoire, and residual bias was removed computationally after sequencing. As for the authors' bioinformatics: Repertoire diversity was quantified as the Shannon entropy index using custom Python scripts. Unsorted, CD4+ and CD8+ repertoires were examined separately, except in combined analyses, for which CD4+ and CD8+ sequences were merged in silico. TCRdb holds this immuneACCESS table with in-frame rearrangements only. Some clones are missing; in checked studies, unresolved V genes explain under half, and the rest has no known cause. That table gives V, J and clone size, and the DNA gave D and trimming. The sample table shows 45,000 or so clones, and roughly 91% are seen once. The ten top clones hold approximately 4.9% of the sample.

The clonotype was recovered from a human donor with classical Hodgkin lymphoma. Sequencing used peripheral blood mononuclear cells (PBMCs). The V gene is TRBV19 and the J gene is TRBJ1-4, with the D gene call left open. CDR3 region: CASSILTNRDEKLFF. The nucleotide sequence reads TGTGCCAGTAGTATTCTCACAAATAGAGATGAAAAACTGTTTTTT.